The 22 T cell receptor beta chains below were found in one sample sequenced in a study of T-cell reconstitution after alpha-beta-depleted transplantation in children. The library targeted TCRbeta and was prepared with unique molecular identifiers. Each CDR3 protein is one row after TCRdb ran MiXCR on the PCR reads. Of about 500,000 distinct CDR3 sequences listed, 30% to 35% were seen once; the top ten hold around 2.3%. Sequenced material: PBMCs from the stem cell graft donor, taken from the stem cell graft. All receptors come from a human donor who donated a stem cell graft to a child with aplastic anemia.

Only one count was recorded for this clonotype. This chain joins TRBV13 and TRBJ1-1, with no clear D. Germline lookup yields CDR1 PRHDT and CDR2 FYEKMQ (reference sequence). V was clipped by 4 bases and J by 5 bases, with 11 bases between them. This CDR3 is built from 13 residues. In DNA, the CDR3 is TGTGCCAGCAGCTCTTTGGACGGGACTGAAGCTTTCTTT. This translates into CASSSLDGTEAFF.

The chain uses TRBV6-1 and TRBJ1-1, with 9 bases that match TRBD1. Looked up from germline, CDR1 is MNHNS and CDR2 is SASEGT. The CDR3 totals 16 residues. V was clipped by 6 bases and J by 3 bases; unmatched bases: 11. The DNA for the CDR3 is TGTGCCAGCAGCCTCACCCTGGGACAGGGCGACACTGAAGCTTTCTTT. This translates into CASSLTLGQGDTEAFF.

This clonotype has just a few counts. The chain employs TRBV6-1 and TRBJ1-4, with a tentative D call TRBD1 (5 bases). The V and J ends lost 7 bases and 7 bases respectively, with 16 bases between them. The germline gives CDR1 MNHNS, CDR2 SASEGT. The CDR3 is 14 amino acids. The CDR3: CASKIGAGSEKLFF. For the CDR3, the DNA is TGTGCCAGCAAAATAGGTGCAGGGTCTGAAAAACTGTTTTTT.

In its sample, this clonotype was seen a few times. CDR3 protein: CSARSRVKAFF. DNA for the CDR3: TGCAGTGCTAGGTCCAGGGTTAAAGCTTTCTTT. V usage is TRBV20-1 and J usage is TRBJ1-1, with D perhaps TRBD1 (5 bases). Looked up from germline, CDR1 is DFQATT and CDR2 is SNEGSKA (reference sequence). Trimming shortened V by 3 bases and J by 9 bases, and 11 bases separated the two germline ends. The CDR3 is 11 residues long.

The rearrangement joins TRBV6-5 to TRBJ1-4, with TRBD1 matching 9 bases. In germline, CDR1 is MNHEY, CDR2 SVGAGI. The CDR3 length is 16 residues. J gave up 6 bases and V 4 bases, and 9 bases lay outside the gene matches. CDR3 loop: CASSSESTGGDEKLFF. CDR3 nucleotide sequence: TGTGCCAGCAGTTCCGAGAGTACAGGGGGCGATGAAAAACTGTTTTTT.

The genes are TRBV20-1 and TRBJ1-1; D is uncertain. The CDR3 spans 12 residues. Trimming pared 0 bases from V and 10 bases from J, leaving 12 bases between. CDR1 DFQATT and CDR2 SNEGSKA come from the germline V gene (reference sequence). The CDR3 loop is CSARDFGITAFF. The DNA of the CDR3 is TGCAGTGCTAGAGATTTTGGGATCACAGCTTTCTTT.

This clonotype was counted a few times. The chain uses TRBV7-2 and TRBJ2-3; no clear D gene. The germline V gene has CDR1 SGHTA and CDR2 FQGNSA. The length of the CDR3 is 15 residues. V gave up 1 base and J gave up 0 bases, with 8 bases separating them. In DNA form, the CDR3 reads TGTGCCAGCAGCTTAGTATGGGGAAGCACAGATACGCAGTATTTT. It translates to CASSLVWGSTDTQYF.

This clonotype was seen more than once but under ten times. This chain uses TRBV7-3 with TRBJ1-1; D uncertain. V was trimmed by 8 bases and J by 8 bases, leaving 9 bases between them. This CDR3 is 10 amino acids long. Germline assignment: CDR1 SGHTA and CDR2 FQGTGA. The CDR3 coding sequence is TGTGCCAGCGGATTCCCGGAAGCTTTCTTT. Amino acids: CASGFPEAFF.

CDR3 coding DNA: TGTGCCAGCAGACAGGGGCATAATTCACCCCTCCACTTT. Amino acid sequence: CASRQGHNSPLHF. The chain employs TRBV27 and TRBJ1-6; 7 bases align to TRBD1. The CDR3 is made up of 13 amino acids. V lost 6 bases and J lost 5; bases outside the gene matches: 1. The germline CDR1 and CDR2 sequences are MNHEY and SMNVEV (reference sequence).

The V gene is TRBV6-5, the J gene TRBJ1-4; 9 bases map to TRBD1. J lost 8 bases, V lost 4 bases, and 11 bases had no gene match. Per germline, CDR1 MNHEY and CDR2 SVGAGI. The length of the CDR3 is 16 residues. CDR3 bases: TGTGCCAGCAGTTCACCACCGGGACAGGGTCGCGAAAAACTGTTTTTT. Its translation: CASSSPPGQGREKLFF.

The CDR3 region is CASSVTGGVDTQYF. The CDR3, as DNA: TGTGCCAGCAGCGTGACAGGGGGCGTCGATACGCAGTATTTT. The chain is built from TRBV5-5 and TRBJ2-3; 10 bases are shared with TRBD1. Germline CDR1 SGHKS, CDR2 YYEKEE (reference sequence). The ends lost 4 bases at V and 6 bases at J; junction bases unmatched: 5. CDR3 length: 14 amino acids.

The genes are TRBV10-3 and TRBJ2-1; D is possibly TRBD2 (6 bases). There are 15 residues in the CDR3. CDR1 and CDR2 from the germline V gene are ENHRY and SYGVKD. Trimming pared 6 bases from V and 7 bases from J, leaving 19 bases between. CDR3 loop: CAISLERAGWNEQFF. The DNA of the CDR3 is TGTGCCATCAGCCTGGAGCGGGCCGGGTGGAATGAGCAGTTCTTC.

This clonotype has only a few counts. V usage is TRBV6-1 and J usage is TRBJ1-1; D is unclear. Trimming took 8 bases from V and 0 from J, leaving 10 bases between them. Germline CDR1 and CDR2: MNHNS and SASEGT. This CDR3 spans 13 amino acids. The CDR3 loop is CASFPRMNTEAFF. The CDR3 region has the DNA TGTGCCAGCTTCCCCAGAATGAACACTGAAGCTTTCTTT.

This chain joins TRBV11-3 and TRBJ2-1; 11 nucleotides agree with TRBD2. CDR1 is SGHNT, CDR2 YENEEA, per germline. The CDR3 runs 16 residues. V trimming: 5 bases; J trimming: 6 bases; junction bases outside the gene matches: 9. The CDR3 loop is CASSTIAGGLGNEQFF. The CDR3 nucleotides read TGTGCCAGCAGCACCATAGCGGGAGGGCTCGGCAATGAGCAGTTCTTC.

The V gene is TRBV7-9, the J gene TRBJ2-1, with a possible D match to TRBD2 (6 bases). Germline V lookup: CDR1 SEHNR, CDR2 FQNEAQ (reference sequence). The CDR3 loop spans 17 amino acids. V was pared by 7 bases and J by 4 bases, with 23 bases between. CDR3 in amino acids: CASTLGTGVSRYNEQFF. The CDR3 region has the DNA TGTGCCAGCACCCTGGGTACGGGAGTCTCGAGATACAATGAGCAGTTCTTC.

The rearrangement links TRBV29-1 to TRBJ1-1; TRBD1 is a possible D gene (5 bases). Trimming cost V 6 bases and J 3 bases, with 11 bases left between them. CDR3 size: 12 residues. In germline, CDR1 is SQVTM, CDR2 ANQGSEA. The CDR3 is CSVRAGDTEAFF. In nucleotides, the CDR3 is TGCAGCGTCCGCGCGGGGGACACTGAAGCTTTCTTT.

The chain couples TRBV20-1 to TRBJ2-1; the D gene is possibly TRBD2 (6 bases). Deletions cut 5 bases from V and 0 bases from J, with 17 bases between. CDR1 and CDR2 (germline): DFQATT, SNEGSKA (reference sequence). This CDR3 comprises 16 residues. The CDR3 reads CSAGGPGRPSYNEQFF. The CDR3 bases are TGCAGTGCTGGGGGACCTGGGAGGCCCTCCTACAATGAGCAGTTCTTC.

This chain links TRBV7-6 with TRBJ2-3, with D perhaps matching TRBD1 (6 bases). Germline lookup yields CDR1 SGHVS and CDR2 FNYEAQ. V lost 5 bases and J lost 4, with 16 bases in between. The CDR3 is 15 amino acids. This CDR3 reads CASSPTGNQADTQYF. The CDR3 region has the DNA TGTGCCAGCAGCCCTACAGGGAATCAAGCAGATACGCAGTATTTT.

This chain links TRBV9 with TRBJ1-5; D not resolved. Germline V lookup: CDR1 SGDLS, CDR2 YYNGEE. The ends were cut back, 0 bases at V and 7 bases at J, with 14 bases in the middle. CDR3 length equals 15 residues. CDR3 residues: CASSVDPEGGQPQHF. The CDR3 coding sequence is TGTGCCAGCAGCGTAGACCCGGAGGGCGGACAGCCCCAGCATTTT.

V usage is TRBV6-6 and J usage is TRBJ1-1; D not resolved. The germline CDR1 and CDR2 sequences are MNHNY and SVGAGI (reference sequence). This CDR3 is built from 13 residues. The germline V and J ends were trimmed by 7 bases and 4 bases, with 13 bases remaining between them. CDR3 nucleotides: TGTGCCAGCACCCAACGCGCCGCCACTGAAGCTTTCTTT. Translating gives CASTQRAATEAFF.

The chain employs TRBV2 and TRBJ2-1; TRBD2 matches 8 bases. This CDR3 has 12 residues. The ends lost 7 bases at V and 7 bases at J; junction bases unmatched: 3. Germline values: CDR1 SNHLY, CDR2 FYNNEI. Here the CDR3 DNA reads TGTGCCAGCAATCGGGAGGGAAATGAGCAGTTCTTC. This gives the protein CASNREGNEQFF. Drawing the rest from reference TRBV2 and TRBJ2-1, the complete variable domain is EPEVTQTPSHQVTQMGQEVILRCVPISNHLYFYWYRQILGQKVEFLVSFYNNEISEKSEIFDDQFSVERPDGSNFTLKIRSTKLEDSAMYFCASNREGNEQFFGPGTRLTVL.

Ten or more counts support this clonotype. The rearrangement uses TRBV20-1 and TRBJ2-1; D unclear. Trimming took off 3 bases at V and 7 bases at J, with 4 bases between the two ends. There are 10 residues in the CDR3. Germline CDR1 and CDR2: DFQATT and SNEGSKA (reference sequence). CDR3 in amino acids: CSASLNEQFF. The CDR3 nucleotides are TGCAGTGCTAGCCTTAATGAGCAGTTCTTC.